This TCR beta chain was documented in a study of cytomegalovirus exposure and HLA in healthy donors. At the time of sampling, donors were nominally healthy, though unrecorded immune exposures were likely. Whole-study findings and limits: Roughly uniform depth of sequencing across donors was assumed in presence/absence analyses. With high specificity and sensitivity, the classifier reportedly diagnosed cytomegalovirus status. As a later analysis revealed, the rate of TCR association differed by HLA locus, with DRB1 most and HLA-C fewest.

This CDR3 region has 17 residues. Germline CDR1 is SGHAT and CDR2 is FQDESV (reference sequence). V was pared by 0 bases and J by 2 bases, with 10 bases of the junction left unmatched. Amplification used 60 Vbeta primers and 13 Jbeta primers. Produced via immunoSEQ multiplex PCR; TCRdb's table is partial and in-frame only. The sample has 250,000 to 350,000 clones, 86% seen once. In regard to this clone: What it binds is not known.

This TCR was sampled from a man aged 40-50 years in good health and CMV-seropositive. The chain joins TRBV11-1 to TRBJ2-7; TRBD2 aligns across 7 bases. The sequenced sample was PBMCs. The CDR3 loop is CASSLAPGLGIPYEQYF. CDR3 bases: TGTGCCAGCAGCTTAGCCCCCGGACTAGGAATCCCCTACGAGCAGTACTTC.